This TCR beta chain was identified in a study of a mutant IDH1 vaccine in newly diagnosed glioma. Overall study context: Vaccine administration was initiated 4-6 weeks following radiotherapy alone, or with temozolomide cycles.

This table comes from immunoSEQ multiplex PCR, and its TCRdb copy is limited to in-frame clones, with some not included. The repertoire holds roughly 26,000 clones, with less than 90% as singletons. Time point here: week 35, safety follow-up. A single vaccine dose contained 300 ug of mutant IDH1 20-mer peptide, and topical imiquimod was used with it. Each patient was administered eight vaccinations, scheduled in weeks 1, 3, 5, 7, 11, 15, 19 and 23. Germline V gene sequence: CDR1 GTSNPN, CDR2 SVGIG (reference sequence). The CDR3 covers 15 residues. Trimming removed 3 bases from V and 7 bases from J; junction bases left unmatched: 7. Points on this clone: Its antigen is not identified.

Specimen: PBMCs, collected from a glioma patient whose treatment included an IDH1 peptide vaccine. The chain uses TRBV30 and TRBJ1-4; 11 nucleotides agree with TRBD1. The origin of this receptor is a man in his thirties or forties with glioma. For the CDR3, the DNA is TGTGCCTGGAGGAAACCGGACAGGGGGCGTGAAAAACTGTTTTTT. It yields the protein CAWRKPDRGREKLFF.